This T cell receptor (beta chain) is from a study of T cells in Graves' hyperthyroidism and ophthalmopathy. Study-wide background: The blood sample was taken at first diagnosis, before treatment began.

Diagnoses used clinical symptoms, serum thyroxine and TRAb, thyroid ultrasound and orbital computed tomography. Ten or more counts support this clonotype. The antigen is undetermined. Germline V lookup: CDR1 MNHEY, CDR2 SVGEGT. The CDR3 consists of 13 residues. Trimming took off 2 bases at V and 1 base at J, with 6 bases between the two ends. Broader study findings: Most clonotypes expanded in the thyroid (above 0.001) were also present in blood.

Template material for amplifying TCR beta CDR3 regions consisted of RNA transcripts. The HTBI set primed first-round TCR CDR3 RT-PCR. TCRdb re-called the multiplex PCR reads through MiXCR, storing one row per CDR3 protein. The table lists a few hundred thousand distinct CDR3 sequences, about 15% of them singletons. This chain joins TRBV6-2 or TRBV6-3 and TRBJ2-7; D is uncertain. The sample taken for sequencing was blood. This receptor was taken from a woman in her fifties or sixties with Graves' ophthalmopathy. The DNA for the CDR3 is TGTGCCAGCAGTTACCTGATATCCTACGAGCAGTACTTC. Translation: CASSYLISYEQYF.